The clone carrying this T cell receptor beta chain was observed a handful of times. What it recognizes is unknown. This record belongs to a study of response to subunit inactivated influenza vaccine. Study-wide points: The authors proposed limited new T cell recruitment per seasonal influenza vaccination.

TCRdb ran MiXCR on the RT-PCR reads and lists one entry per CDR3 protein. Of hundreds of thousands of distinct CDR3 sequences in the sample, around 13% were seen once. Source: PBMCs from blood, taken 14 to 15 days before vaccination. The sequence was collected from a man aged 50-59 years who received an inactivated influenza vaccine.

The CDR3 here is CASSQDGHGELFF. The DNA of the CDR3 is TGTGCCAGCAGCCAAGACGGGCACGGGGAGCTGTTTTTT. This rearrangement joins TRBV4-2 to TRBJ2-2, with unresolved D. The germline gives CDR1 LGHNA, CDR2 YNFKEQ. The CDR3 extends over 13 amino acids. Deletions cut 0 bases from V and 7 bases from J, with 6 bases between.